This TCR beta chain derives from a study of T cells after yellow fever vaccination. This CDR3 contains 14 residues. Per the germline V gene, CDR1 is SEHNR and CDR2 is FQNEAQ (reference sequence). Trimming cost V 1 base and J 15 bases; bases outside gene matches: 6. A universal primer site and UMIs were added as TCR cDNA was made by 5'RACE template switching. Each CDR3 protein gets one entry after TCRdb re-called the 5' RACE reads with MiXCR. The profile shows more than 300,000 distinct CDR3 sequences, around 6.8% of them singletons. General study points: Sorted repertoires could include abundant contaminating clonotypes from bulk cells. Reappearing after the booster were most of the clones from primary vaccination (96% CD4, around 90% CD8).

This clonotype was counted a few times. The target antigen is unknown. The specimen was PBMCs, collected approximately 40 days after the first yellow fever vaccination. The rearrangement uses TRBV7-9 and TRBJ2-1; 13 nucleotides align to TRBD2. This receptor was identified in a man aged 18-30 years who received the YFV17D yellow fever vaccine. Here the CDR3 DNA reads TGTGCCAGCAGCTTAGAAGGACTAGCGGGGGAAAGGTTCTTC. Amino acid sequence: CASSLEGLAGERFF.